This is a list of T cell receptor beta chains from one sample in a study of blood T cell repertoires in COVID-19. TCRdb keeps only in-frame clones here, not all; method: immunoSEQ multiplex PCR. This table holds 150,000 to 200,000 clones, approximately 86% found once. The source material was PBMCs or T cells enriched from blood (not recorded which). The receptors were sampled from a woman in her forties in a cohort exposed to, infected with or recovered from COVID-19 (not recorded which). Both conserved end residues are part of each CDR3. A D gene is named only where the DNA matches it firmly. The listing skips clone size in some rows; elsewhere it reads once, few, many or a size class.

clone_size d_call j_call v_call cdr3_nt cdr3_aa
- - TRBJ2-7 TRBV19 TGTGCCAGTAGTATAGCGAGCGGCTCCTACGAGCAGTACTTC CASSIASGSYEQYF
- - TRBJ1-2 TRBV27 TGTGCCAGCAGCACCCTTCAGGCAGACCACGCTCCTAACTATGGCTACACCTTC CASSTLQADHAPNYGYTF
- TRBD1 TRBJ1-1 TRBV28 TGTGCCAGCAGGCTCACAGGGGTCACTGAAGCTTTCTTT CASRLTGVTEAFF
- TRBD2 TRBJ2-3 TRBV5-1 TGCGCCAGCAGCACCCTAGCGGGGGGCACAGATACGCAGTATTTT CASSTLAGGTDTQYF
- TRBD1 TRBJ2-7 TRBV5-1 TGCGCCAGCAGCCGGGACAGGGACGCGCAGTACTTC CASSRDRDAQYF
- - TRBJ1-5 TRBV24-1 TGTGCCACCGGGGAGGGAGGGGCAGGGCAGCCCCAGCATTTT CATGEGGAGQPQHF
- - TRBJ1-1 TRBV2 TGTGCCAGCACCCAAGTCTTTACGGGGAACACTGAAGCTTTCTTT CASTQVFTGNTEAFF
- TRBD2 TRBJ2-1 TRBV9 TGTGCCAGCAGCGTGGGTGGGAGGGCCACCAATGAGCAGTTCTTC CASSVGGRATNEQFF
- - TRBJ2-1 TRBV5-4 TGTGCCAGCCGGACAGAGAACTACAATGAGCAGTTCTTC CASRTENYNEQFF
- TRBD1 TRBJ2-4 TRBV23-1 TGCGCCAGCACTCTAACCTCAGCCGGGACAGTCAAAAACATTCAGTACTTC CASTLTSAGTVKNIQYF
- TRBD2 TRBJ2-7 TRBV7-2 TGTGCCAGCAGCTTTTGGGGACTAGCGGACGAGGTCGGCTACGAGCAGTACTTC CASSFWGLADEVGYEQYF
- TRBD2 TRBJ2-2 TRBV7-9 TGTGCCAGCAGCTTACCCCTAGCGGGTCTGACCGGGGAGCTGTTTTTT CASSLPLAGLTGELFF
- - TRBJ2-3 TRBV7-2 TGTGCCAGCAGCCTACCCTGGGAGGAGACAGATACGCAGTATTTT CASSLPWEETDTQYF
few TRBD2 TRBJ2-1 TRBV4-3 TGCGCCAGCAGTCCTTACTTAGCGGGAGGTTCCTACAATGAGCAGTTCTTC CASSPYLAGGSYNEQFF
few TRBD2 TRBJ2-5 TRBV7-9 TGTGCCAGCAGCCCTAGCGGGAGGTCGGAGACCCAGTACTTC CASSPSGRSETQYF
once - TRBJ1-3 TRBV6-5 TGTGCCAGCAGTTACACTGCCTCTGGAAACACCATATATTTT CASSYTASGNTIYF
- - TRBJ1-6 TRBV9 TGTGCCAGCAGCGTAGGATGGCAGGGCCACCTCCACTTT CASSVGWQGHLHF
- TRBD1 TRBJ1-2 TRBV2 TGTGCCAGCAGATCCCACCAGGGGGTTAGGGGTGGCTACACCTTC CASRSHQGVRGGYTF
- - TRBJ2-7 TRBV9 TGTGCCAGCAGCCCGAGATGGTCCTACGAGCAGTACTTC CASSPRWSYEQYF
- TRBD1 TRBJ1-1 TRBV30 TGTGCCTGGAGTACCCGCACGCAGGGGGCGGGTGAAGCTTTCTTT CAWSTRTQGAGEAFF
once - TRBJ2-7 TRBV6-1 TGTGCCAGCAGTGATGGGTGGGGGCGTTGGGAGCAGTACTTC CASSDGWGRWEQYF
- - TRBJ1-3 TRBV14 TGTGCCAGCAGCAAAAAAAACAGGGCTGGAAACACCATATATTTT CASSKKNRAGNTIYF
- - TRBJ2-3 TRBV19 TGTGCCAGTAGTACCGGGGGGCAAGATACGCAGTATTTT CASSTGGQDTQYF
few TRBD2 TRBJ2-2 TRBV19 TGTGCCAGTCAAACCCCCCCGACTAGCGGGCGAATCACCGGGGAGCTGTTTTTT CASQTPPTSGRITGELFF
once - TRBJ1-2 TRBV7-9 TGTGCCAGCAGCTTAGTAGGGGGGGGCGAGGTCTACACCTTC CASSLVGGGEVYTF
- - TRBJ1-1 TRBV3-1/TRBV3-2 TGTGCCAGCAGCCAACTACTAGGCTCGAACACTGAAGCTTTCTTT CASSQLLGSNTEAFF
- - TRBJ1-5 TRBV19 TGTGCCAGTAGTCCAAGAGGGTCGAGCAATCAGCCCCAGCATTTT CASSPRGSSNQPQHF
- - TRBJ2-1 TRBV2 TGTGCCAGCAGTAATAGCGGCACCTACAATGAGCAGTTCTTC CASSNSGTYNEQFF
- TRBD2 TRBJ2-4 TRBV19 TGTGCCAGTAGTATATCCCCGGTGGGAGGGAGGAACATTCAGTACTTC CASSISPVGGRNIQYF
once TRBD2 TRBJ2-4 TRBV4-3 TGCGCCAGCAGCCAGGTGGGACTAGCGGGAGCCAAAAACATTCAGTACTTC CASSQVGLAGAKNIQYF
once TRBD2 TRBJ2-3 TRBV19 TGTGCCAGTACCCTACTAGCGGGCAGCACAGATACGCAGTATTTT CASTLLAGSTDTQYF
- - TRBJ2-2 TRBV3-1/TRBV3-2 TGTGCCAGCAGCCAAGGCCCCTTCTCAGGTCGCGGGGGGGAGCTGTTTTTT CASSQGPFSGRGGELFF
- - TRBJ2-6 TRBV5-1 TGCGCCAGCAGCTTGGGTCTGCGCTCTGGGGCCAACGTCCTGACTTTC CASSLGLRSGANVLTF
few TRBD1 TRBJ1-2 TRBV28 TGTGCCAGCAGTCCTCCTGACAGGGGGGGCTACACCTTC CASSPPDRGGYTF
- - TRBJ2-1 TRBV11-2 TGTGCCAGCAGCCCGAACTACGATGAGCAGTTCTTC CASSPNYDEQFF
- - TRBJ2-7 TRBV7-2 TGTGCCAGCAGCTTAAGGGGAACCTACGAGCAGTACTTC CASSLRGTYEQYF
- - TRBJ1-1 TRBV5-1 TGCGCCAGCAGCCCACGAAGGGGTGCCACTGAAGCTTTCTTT CASSPRRGATEAFF
- - TRBJ1-1 TRBV7-9 TGTGCCAGCAGCTTGGGAGGGGCCGGAGTCGAAGCTTTCTTT CASSLGGAGVEAFF
- TRBD1 TRBJ2-1 TRBV24-1 TGTGCCACCAGTGAGGTGGACAGGGGGAATGAGCAGTTCTTC CATSEVDRGNEQFF
- - TRBJ1-1 TRBV11-2 TGTGCCAGCAGCTTAGATCCTCCAGGGAGGACTGAAGCTTTCTTT CASSLDPPGRTEAFF
once TRBD1 TRBJ2-2 TRBV11-3 TGTGCCAGCACCTTCTCAGGGACAGGGCGAGTCACCGGGGAGCTGTTTTTT CASTFSGTGRVTGELFF
- - TRBJ1-1 TRBV5-4 TGTGCCAGCAGCTTATCGACGGGGGGGAAGGAAGCTTTCTTT CASSLSTGGKEAFF
- TRBD2 TRBJ2-5 TRBV13 TGTGCCAGCAGCTTATCGGCGGGAGGGCGTGAGGCCCAGTACTTC CASSLSAGGREAQYF
- TRBD1 TRBJ1-2 TRBV7-9 TGTGCCAGCTCGAACGCTGACAGGGTGAATGGCTACACCTTC CASSNADRVNGYTF
few TRBD1 TRBJ1-2 TRBV7-9 TGTGCCAGCAGCTTAGAACAGGGGGCGGCTGGCTACACCTTC CASSLEQGAAGYTF
- TRBD1 TRBJ1-3 TRBV11-3 TGTGCCAGCAGCCCAGTATGGGACAGGGGAAACACCATATATTTT CASSPVWDRGNTIYF
- TRBD2 TRBJ2-5 TRBV7-8 TGTGCCAGCAGCCCGCCTGCGGCGGGGGGGCGAGAGACCCAGTACTTC CASSPPAAGGRETQYF
once - TRBJ2-3 TRBV7-9 TGTGCCAGCAGCCCAGGAACAGATACGCAGTATTTT CASSPGTDTQYF
few - TRBJ1-1 TRBV4-1 TGCGCCAGCAGCCAGCGTACAGGGACGGCTGAAGCTTTCTTT CASSQRTGTAEAFF
- - TRBJ2-7 TRBV4-1 TGCGCCAGCAGCCAAGAGGACATGGTCGCCAACTACGAGCAGTACTTC CASSQEDMVANYEQYF
- - TRBJ1-3 TRBV5-4 TGTGCCAGCAGCGTAGACAGACCCTCTGGAAACACCATATATTTT CASSVDRPSGNTIYF
- - TRBJ2-7 TRBV27 TGTGCCAGCAGTTTTGGCGGTACCACCTACGAGCAGTACTTC CASSFGGTTYEQYF
- - TRBJ1-3 TRBV6-1 TGTGCCAGCAGTGAAGCGGAGGACAGCTATCTTTTACCTGGAAACACCATATATTTT CASSEAEDSYLLPGNTIYF
- - TRBJ2-1 TRBV7-9 TGTGCCAGCAGCCCCGCTAGGATGCAGTTCTTC CASSPARMQFF